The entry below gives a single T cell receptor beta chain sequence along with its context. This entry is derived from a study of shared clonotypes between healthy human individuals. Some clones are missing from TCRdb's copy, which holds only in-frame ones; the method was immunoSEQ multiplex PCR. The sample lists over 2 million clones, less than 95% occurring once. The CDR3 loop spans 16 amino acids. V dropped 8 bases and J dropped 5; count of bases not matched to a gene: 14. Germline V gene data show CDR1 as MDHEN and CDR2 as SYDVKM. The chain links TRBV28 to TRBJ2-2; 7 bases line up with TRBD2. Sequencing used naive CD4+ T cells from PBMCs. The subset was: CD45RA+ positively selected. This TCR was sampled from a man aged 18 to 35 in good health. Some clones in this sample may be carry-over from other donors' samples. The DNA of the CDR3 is TGTGCCAGCCGGGGTTTTGGGAGGGCCGGGACCGGGGAGCTGTTTTTT. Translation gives CASRGFGRAGTGELFF.